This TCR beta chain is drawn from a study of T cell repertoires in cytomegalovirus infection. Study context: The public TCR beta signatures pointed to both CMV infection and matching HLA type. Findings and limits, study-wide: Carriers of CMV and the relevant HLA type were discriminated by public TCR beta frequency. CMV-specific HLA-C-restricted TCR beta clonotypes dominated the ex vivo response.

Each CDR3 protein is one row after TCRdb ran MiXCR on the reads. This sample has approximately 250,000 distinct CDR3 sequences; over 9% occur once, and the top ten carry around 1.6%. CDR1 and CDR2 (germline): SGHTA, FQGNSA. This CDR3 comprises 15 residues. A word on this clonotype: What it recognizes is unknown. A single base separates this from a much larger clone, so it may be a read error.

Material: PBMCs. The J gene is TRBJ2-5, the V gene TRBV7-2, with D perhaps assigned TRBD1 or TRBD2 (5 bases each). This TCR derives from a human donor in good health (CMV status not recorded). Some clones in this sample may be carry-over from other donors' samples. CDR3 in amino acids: CASSFRGLAEGTQHF. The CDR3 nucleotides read TGTGCCAGCAGCTTCCGGGGCTTAGCCGAGGGGACCCAGCACTTC.